This entry features one TCR beta chain sequence. The target of this receptor is not known. Per-base quality was not reported, and no clone a single base away is much larger than it. The immunoSEQ Assay, a bias-controlled multiplex PCR, was used to amplify TCRbeta CDR3 regions from genomic DNA. The study's own analysis went as follows. The number of nucleated cells in each sample was estimated from the amplification of reference gene primers within the assay. To quantify the absolute abundance of each unique TCRbeta CDR3 rearrangement, sequence reads were collapsed and filtered. For each sample, productive Simpson clonality was calculated as the square root of Simpson's diversity index across productive rearrangements. As stored in TCRdb, this immuneACCESS dataset retains in-frame rearrangements with V and J assigned. A fraction of the clones does not appear; measured against another copy, unresolved V genes explain less than half of the discrepancy, and the remainder lacks a known reason. Clonal size and the V and J genes are those of that table, whereas D and trimming came from the DNA. The sample yields about 52,000 clones; approximately 85% were counted once. The ten top clones hold less than 20% of the sample.

Including cysteine and phenylalanine, the CDR3 has 14 amino acids. Only the CDR3 DNA stays, 42 bases, in frame from base 1. V is trimmed back by 4 bases and J by 0 bases, and the junction contains 2 bases that no gene match accounts for. CDR1 and CDR2 (SGHRS, YFSETQ) derive from the germline V gene. The sample belongs to a study of blood T cell repertoires in COVID-19 (dated by TCRdb to 2018 to 2020). The study in broad terms: Samples covering the acute and convalescent phases of COVID-19 were provided by collaborators in the United States, Italy and Spain. The material from the prospective study consisted of cDNA or gDNA derived from T cells, B-cell-depleted T cells, or PBMCs. Deeply sampled blood TCRbeta repertoires from subjects exposed to, actively infected with, or recovered from COVID-19 were included in the dataset. The repertoires were made available in a free public database intended to serve as a resource for research on the immune response to SARS-CoV-2. Samples came from the ongoing ImmuneRACE study (first 160 participants) plus 1,254 subjects from 6 global collaborators. Nearly every sample came with metadata listing a de-identified subject ID, COVID-19 status, age in years and sex. HLA class I and class II types, where available, came from metadata supplied by the sample provider rather than from assay-based typing. Paper-wide results and their limitations: How much clinical and demographic metadata was included differed by source and by participant, and the metadata was provided uncurated.

The collaborating institutions used their own protocols to collect whole blood in K2EDTA tubes. For TCRbeta analysis, collaborators shipped samples as frozen whole blood, isolated PBMCs, or DNA extracted from either of those sample types. The TCR originated in a human donor in a cohort sampled during active COVID-19. The material sequenced was peripheral blood. This chain is built from TRBV5-1 and TRBJ1-1, and TRBD1 aligns with 8 junction nucleotides. The sequenced DNA is TGCGCCAGCAGCCAGGGACAGGTGAACACTGAAGCTTTCTTT. It is translated as CASSQGQVNTEAFF.